This T cell receptor beta chain was obtained from a study of blood T cell repertoires in COVID-19. In the study overall: Sources were T cells, B-cell-depleted T cells, or PBMCs; the material itself was cDNA or gDNA.

Patients at the Seattle site were enrolled during active infection and followed longitudinally. Produced via immunoSEQ multiplex PCR; TCRdb's table is partial and in-frame only. This table has 150,000 to 200,000 clones, 92% appearing once. CDR3 size: 16 residues. Germline trimming cut 5 bases from V and 3 bases from J; bases unmatched to any gene: 5. CDR1 and CDR2 (germline): LGHDT, YNNKEL (reference sequence). The rearrangement links TRBV3-1 (or the pseudogene TRBV3-2) to TRBJ2-2; TRBD1 matches 11 bases. The sequence was collected from a man aged 30 to 45 with COVID-19, enrolled during active disease. Sequenced sample: peripheral blood. CDR3 region: CASSNGQGADTGELFF. The CDR3 DNA is TGTGCCAGCAGCAATGGACAGGGGGCGGACACCGGGGAGCTGTTTTTT.